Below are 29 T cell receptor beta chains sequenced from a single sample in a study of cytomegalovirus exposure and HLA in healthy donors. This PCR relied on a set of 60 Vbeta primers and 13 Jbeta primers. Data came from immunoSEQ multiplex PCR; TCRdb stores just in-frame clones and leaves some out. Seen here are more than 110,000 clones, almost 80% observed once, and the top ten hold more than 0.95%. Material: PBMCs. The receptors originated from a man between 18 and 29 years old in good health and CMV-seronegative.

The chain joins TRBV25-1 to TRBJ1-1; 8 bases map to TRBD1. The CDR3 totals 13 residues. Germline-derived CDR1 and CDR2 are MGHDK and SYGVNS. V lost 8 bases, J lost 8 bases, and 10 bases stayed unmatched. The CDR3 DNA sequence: TGTGCCAGCTCTCAAGCAGGACAGGGAGAAGCTTTCTTT. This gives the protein CASSQAGQGEAFF. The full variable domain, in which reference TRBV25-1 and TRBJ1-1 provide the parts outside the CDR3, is EADIYQTPRYLVIGTGKKITLECSQTMGHDKMYWYQQDPGMELHLIHYSYGVNSTEKGDLSSESTVSRIRTEHFPLTLESARPSHTSQYLCASSQAGQGEAFFGQGTRLTVV.

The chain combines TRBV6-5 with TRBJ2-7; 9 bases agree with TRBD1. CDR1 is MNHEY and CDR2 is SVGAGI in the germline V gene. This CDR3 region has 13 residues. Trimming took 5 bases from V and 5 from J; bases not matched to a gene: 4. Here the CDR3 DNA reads TGTGCCAGCAGTCGAACAGGGGGCAACGAGCAGTACTTC. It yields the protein CASSRTGGNEQYF.

The CDR3: CSVRTSGRGVGSEQFF. The CDR3 DNA follows: TGCAGCGTCCGGACTAGCGGACGGGGAGTAGGGAGTGAGCAGTTCTTC. J is TRBJ2-1 and V is TRBV29-1; 10 bases map to TRBD2. This CDR3 has 16 amino acids. V lost 6 bases and J lost 9; bases outside the gene matches: 17. Per the germline V gene, CDR1 is SQVTM and CDR2 is ANQGSEA.

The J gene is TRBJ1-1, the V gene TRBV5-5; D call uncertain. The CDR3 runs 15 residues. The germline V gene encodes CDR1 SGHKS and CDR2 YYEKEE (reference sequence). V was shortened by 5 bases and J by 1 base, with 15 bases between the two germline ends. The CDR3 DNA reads TGTGCCAGCAGGCCGAACGACAATCGGAACACTGAAGCTTTCTTT. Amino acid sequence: CASRPNDNRNTEAFF.

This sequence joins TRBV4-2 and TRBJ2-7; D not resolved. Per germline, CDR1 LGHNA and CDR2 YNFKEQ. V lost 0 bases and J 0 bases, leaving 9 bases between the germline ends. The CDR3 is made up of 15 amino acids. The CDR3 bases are TGTGCCAGCAGCCAAGAGAGGCTATCCTCCTACGAGCAGTACTTC. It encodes CASSQERLSSYEQYF.

The CDR3 here is CARQGPQETQYF. DNA for the CDR3: TGTGCCAGACAGGGCCCCCAAGAGACCCAGTACTTC. This chain links TRBV2 with TRBJ2-5; D perhaps matches TRBD1 (6 bases). With 9 bases removed from V and 1 base from J, the gap between germline ends came to 9 bases. From germline, CDR1 is SNHLY and CDR2 FYNNEI. CDR3 length: 12 residues. The entire variable domain, with the rest obtained from reference TRBV2 and TRBJ2-5, is as follows: EPEVTQTPSHQVTQMGQEVILRCVPISNHLYFYWYRQILGQKVEFLVSFYNNEISEKSEIFDDQFSVERPDGSNFTLKIRSTKLEDSAMYFCARQGPQETQYFGPGTRLLVL.

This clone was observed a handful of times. The CDR3 spells CASSQGTGRNYGYTF. In nucleotides, the CDR3 is TGTGCCAGCAGCCAAGGGACAGGACGCAACTATGGCTACACCTTC. The chain joins TRBV7-9 to TRBJ1-2; TRBD1 aligns across 8 bases. Germline CDR1 is SEHNR and CDR2 is FQNEAQ (reference sequence). The CDR3 has 15 residues. The V segment lost 5 bases and the J segment 2 bases; nucleotides outside the gene matches: 7.

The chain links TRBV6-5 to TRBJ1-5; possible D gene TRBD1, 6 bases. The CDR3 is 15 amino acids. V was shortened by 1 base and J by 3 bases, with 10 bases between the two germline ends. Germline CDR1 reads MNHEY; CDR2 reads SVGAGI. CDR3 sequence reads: CASSYLRDTNQPQHF. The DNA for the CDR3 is TGTGCCAGCAGTTACTTACGGGACACCAATCAGCCCCAGCATTTT.

The CDR3 region has the DNA TGCGCCAGCAGCTTGGCCGGGACAGGGGGTGAAAAACTGTTTTTT. Encoded protein: CASSLAGTGGEKLFF. The gene calls are TRBV5-1 and TRBJ1-4; 11 nucleotides agree with TRBD1. The CDR3 totals 15 residues. V shed 0 bases and J 7 bases; nucleotides not matched to a gene: 2. Germline V gene data show CDR1 as SGHRS and CDR2 as YFSETQ.

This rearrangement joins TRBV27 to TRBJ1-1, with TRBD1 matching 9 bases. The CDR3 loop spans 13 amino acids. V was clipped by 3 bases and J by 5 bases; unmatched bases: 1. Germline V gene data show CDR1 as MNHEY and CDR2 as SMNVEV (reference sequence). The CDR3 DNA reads TGTGCCAGCAGTTTTGACAGGGGGACTGAAGCTTTCTTT. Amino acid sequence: CASSFDRGTEAFF.

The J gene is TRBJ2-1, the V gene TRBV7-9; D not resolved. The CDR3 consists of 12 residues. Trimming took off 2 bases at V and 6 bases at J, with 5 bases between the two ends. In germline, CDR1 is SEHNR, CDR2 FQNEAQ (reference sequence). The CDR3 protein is CASSLSSNEQFF. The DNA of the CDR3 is TGTGCCAGCAGCTTAAGCTCCAATGAGCAGTTCTTC.

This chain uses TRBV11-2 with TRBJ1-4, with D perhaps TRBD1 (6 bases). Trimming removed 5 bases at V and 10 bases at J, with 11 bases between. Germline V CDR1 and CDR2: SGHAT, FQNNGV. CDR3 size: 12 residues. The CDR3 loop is CASSVQQGKLFF. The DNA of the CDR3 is TGTGCCAGCAGCGTCCAACAGGGAAAACTGTTTTTT. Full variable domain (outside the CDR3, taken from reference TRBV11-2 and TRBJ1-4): EAGVAQSPRYKIIEKRQSVAFWCNPISGHATLYWYQQILGQGPKLLIQFQNNGVVDDSQLPKDRFSAERLKGVDSTLKIQPAKLEDSAVYLCASSVQQGKLFFGSGTQLSVL.

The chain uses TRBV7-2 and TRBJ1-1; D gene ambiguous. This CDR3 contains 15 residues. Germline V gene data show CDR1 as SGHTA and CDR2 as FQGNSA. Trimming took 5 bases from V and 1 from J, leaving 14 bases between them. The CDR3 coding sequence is TGTGCCAGCAGCAACTCGGTGGGGAGGAACACTGAAGCTTTCTTT. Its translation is CASSNSVGRNTEAFF.

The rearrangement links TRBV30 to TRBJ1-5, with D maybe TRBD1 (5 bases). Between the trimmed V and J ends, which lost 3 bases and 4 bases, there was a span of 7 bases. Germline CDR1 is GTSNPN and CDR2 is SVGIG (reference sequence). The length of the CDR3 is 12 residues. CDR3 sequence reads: CAWSYRNQPQHF. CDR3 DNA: TGTGCCTGGAGCTACAGGAATCAGCCCCAGCATTTT.

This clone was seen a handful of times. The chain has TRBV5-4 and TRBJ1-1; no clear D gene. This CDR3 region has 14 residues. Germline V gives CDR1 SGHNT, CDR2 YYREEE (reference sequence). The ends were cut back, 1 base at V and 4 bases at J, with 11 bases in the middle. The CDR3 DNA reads TGTGCCAGCAGCTTGAATGGGCCGGCCACTGAAGCTTTCTTT. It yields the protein CASSLNGPATEAFF. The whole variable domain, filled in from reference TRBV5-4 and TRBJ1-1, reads ETGVTQSPTHLIKTRGQQVTLRCSSQSGHNTVSWYQQALGQGPQFIFQYYREEENGRGNFPPRFSGLQFPNYSSELNVNALELDDSALYLCASSLNGPATEAFFGQGTRLTVV.

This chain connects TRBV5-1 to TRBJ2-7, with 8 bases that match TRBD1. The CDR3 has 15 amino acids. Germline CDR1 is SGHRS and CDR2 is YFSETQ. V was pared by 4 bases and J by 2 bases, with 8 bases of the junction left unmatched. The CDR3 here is CASSLLGQGTYEQYF. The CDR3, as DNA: TGCGCCAGCAGCCTATTAGGACAGGGTACCTACGAGCAGTACTTC.

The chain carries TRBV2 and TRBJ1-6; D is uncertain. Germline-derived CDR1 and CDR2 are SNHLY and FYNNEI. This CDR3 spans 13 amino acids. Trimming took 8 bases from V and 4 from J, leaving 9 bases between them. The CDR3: CASRDFYNSPLHF. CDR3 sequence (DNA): TGTGCCAGCCGAGATTTTTATAATTCACCCCTCCACTTT.

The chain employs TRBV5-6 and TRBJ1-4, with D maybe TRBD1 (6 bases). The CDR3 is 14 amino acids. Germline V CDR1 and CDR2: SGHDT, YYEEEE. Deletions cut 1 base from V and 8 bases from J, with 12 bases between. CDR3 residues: CASSLIQGGEKLFF. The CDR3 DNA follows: TGTGCCAGCAGCTTGATACAGGGAGGGGAAAAACTGTTTTTT.

The CDR3 bases are TGTGCCAGCATTGACAGCGTGCGGGGCTACACCTTC. Translating it yields CASIDSVRGYTF. The chain links TRBV2 to TRBJ1-2; D is possibly TRBD1 (5 bases). From germline, CDR1 is SNHLY and CDR2 FYNNEI. V lost 7 bases and J lost 8, with 14 bases in between. This CDR3 region has 12 residues.

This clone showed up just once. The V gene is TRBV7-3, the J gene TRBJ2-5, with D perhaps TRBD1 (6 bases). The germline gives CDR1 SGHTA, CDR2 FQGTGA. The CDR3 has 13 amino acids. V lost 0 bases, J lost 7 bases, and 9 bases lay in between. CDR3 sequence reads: CASSLTGAGTQYF. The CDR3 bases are TGTGCCAGCAGCTTAACGGGGGCGGGGACCCAGTACTTC.

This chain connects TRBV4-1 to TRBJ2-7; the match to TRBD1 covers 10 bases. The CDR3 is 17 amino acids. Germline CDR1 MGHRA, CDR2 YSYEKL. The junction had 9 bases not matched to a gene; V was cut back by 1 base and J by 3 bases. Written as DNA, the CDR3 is TGCGCCAGCAGCCAAGTGGGGGGACAGGGGACTTTCTACGAGCAGTACTTC. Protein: CASSQVGGQGTFYEQYF.

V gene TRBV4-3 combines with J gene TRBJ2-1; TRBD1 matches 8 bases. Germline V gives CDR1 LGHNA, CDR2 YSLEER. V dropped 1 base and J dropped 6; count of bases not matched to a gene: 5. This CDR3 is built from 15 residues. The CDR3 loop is CASSQGQGARNEQFF. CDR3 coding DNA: TGCGCCAGCAGCCAAGGGCAGGGGGCGCGCAATGAGCAGTTCTTC.

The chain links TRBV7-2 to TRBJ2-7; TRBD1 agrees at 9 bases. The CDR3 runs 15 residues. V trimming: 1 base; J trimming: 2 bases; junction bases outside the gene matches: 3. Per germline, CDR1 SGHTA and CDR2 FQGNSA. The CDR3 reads CASSLGGDRAYEQYF. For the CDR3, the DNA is TGTGCCAGCAGCTTAGGGGGGGACAGGGCCTACGAGCAGTACTTC.

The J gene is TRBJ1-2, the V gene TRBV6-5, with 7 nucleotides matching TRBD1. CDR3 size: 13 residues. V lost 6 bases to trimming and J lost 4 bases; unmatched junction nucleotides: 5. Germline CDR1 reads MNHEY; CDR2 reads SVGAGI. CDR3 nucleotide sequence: TGTGCCAGCAGGGTGACAGGGCCCTATGGCTACACCTTC. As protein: CASRVTGPYGYTF.

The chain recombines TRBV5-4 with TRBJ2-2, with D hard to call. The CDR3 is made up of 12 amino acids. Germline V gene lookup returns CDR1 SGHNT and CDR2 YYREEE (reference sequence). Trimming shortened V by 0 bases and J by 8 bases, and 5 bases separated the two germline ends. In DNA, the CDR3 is TGTGCCAGCAGCTTGGACAGAGGGGAGCTGTTTTTT. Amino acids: CASSLDRGELFF.

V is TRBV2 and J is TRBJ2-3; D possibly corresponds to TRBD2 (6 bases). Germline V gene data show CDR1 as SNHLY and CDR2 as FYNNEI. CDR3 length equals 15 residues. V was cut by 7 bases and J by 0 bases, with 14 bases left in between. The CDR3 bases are TGTGCCAGCATCGGGCTAGCGAGCAGCACAGATACGCAGTATTTT. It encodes CASIGLASSTDTQYF.

The CDR3 DNA reads as TGCAGCCTACAGGTGAATGAAAAACTGTTTTTT. Its translation: CSLQVNEKLFF. This sequence joins TRBV29-1 and TRBJ1-4; weak D call: TRBD1 (5 bases). Trimming cost V 8 bases and J 5 bases, with 9 bases left between them. The CDR3 spans 11 residues. Germline-derived CDR1 and CDR2 are SQVTM and ANQGSEA.

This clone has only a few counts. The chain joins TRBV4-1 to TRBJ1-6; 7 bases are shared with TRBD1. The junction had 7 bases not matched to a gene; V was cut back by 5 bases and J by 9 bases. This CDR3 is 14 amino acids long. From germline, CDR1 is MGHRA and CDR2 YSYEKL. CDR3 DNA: TGCGCCAGCAGCTACACAGGGGTGAGTTCACCCCTCCACTTT. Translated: CASSYTGVSSPLHF.

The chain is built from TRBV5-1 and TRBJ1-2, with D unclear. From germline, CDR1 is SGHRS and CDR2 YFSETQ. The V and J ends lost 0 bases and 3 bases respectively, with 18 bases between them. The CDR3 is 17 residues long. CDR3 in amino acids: CASSLEVQTTRDYGYTF. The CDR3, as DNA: TGCGCCAGCAGCTTGGAAGTACAAACAACGCGGGACTATGGCTACACCTTC.